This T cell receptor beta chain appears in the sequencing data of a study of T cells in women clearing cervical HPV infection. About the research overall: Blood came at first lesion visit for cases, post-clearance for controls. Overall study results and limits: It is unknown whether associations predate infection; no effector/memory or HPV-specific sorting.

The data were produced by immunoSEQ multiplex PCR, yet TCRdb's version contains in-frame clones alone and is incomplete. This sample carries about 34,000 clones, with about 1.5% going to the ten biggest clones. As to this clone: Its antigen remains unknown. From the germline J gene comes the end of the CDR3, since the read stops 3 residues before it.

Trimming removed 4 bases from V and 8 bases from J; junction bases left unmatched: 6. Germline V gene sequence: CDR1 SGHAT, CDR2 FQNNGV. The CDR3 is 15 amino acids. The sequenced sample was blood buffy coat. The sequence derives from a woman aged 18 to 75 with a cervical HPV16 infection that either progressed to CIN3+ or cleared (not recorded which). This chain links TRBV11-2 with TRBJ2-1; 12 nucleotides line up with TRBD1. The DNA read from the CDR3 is TGTGCCAGCAGCTACACCGGGACAGGGGGCGATGAG. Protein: CASSYTGTGGDE. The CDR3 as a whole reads CASSYTGTGGDEQFF.